This T cell receptor (beta chain) was sequenced in a study of CD8+CD57+ T cells in acquired aplastic anemia. The wider study: Sorted CD4+ plus CD8+ cells gave DNA averaging about 3.2 ug. Healthy donors had, on average, about 9.9 million reads for their CD4+ cells.

This CDR3 has 12 amino acids. The V end was cut by 4 bases, the J end by 4 bases, with 5 bases between. Germline-derived CDR1 and CDR2 are SEHNR and FQNEAQ (reference sequence). General study points: Patients did not significantly differ from controls in CD8+ Simpson's diversity.

This clonotype was detected only a few times. Its antigen is not known. The use of genomic DNA as template underpinned the TCR beta VDJ and CDR3 profiling. Using its own MiXCR run on the reads, TCRdb lists one record per CDR3 protein. The sample gives approximately 380,000 distinct CDR3 sequences, just under 70% of which show up once; under 5% is in the top ten. This rearrangement joins TRBV7-9 to TRBJ2-1; tentative D call: TRBD1 (5 bases). Sequencing was carried out using sorted CD4+, CD8+, or CD8+CD57+ T cells (not recorded which) from PBMCs. This sequence was found in a human donor in good health, serving as a control. The CDR3 here is CASSSGYNEQFF. In DNA form, the CDR3 reads TGTGCCAGCAGCTCAGGGTACAATGAGCAGTTCTTC.